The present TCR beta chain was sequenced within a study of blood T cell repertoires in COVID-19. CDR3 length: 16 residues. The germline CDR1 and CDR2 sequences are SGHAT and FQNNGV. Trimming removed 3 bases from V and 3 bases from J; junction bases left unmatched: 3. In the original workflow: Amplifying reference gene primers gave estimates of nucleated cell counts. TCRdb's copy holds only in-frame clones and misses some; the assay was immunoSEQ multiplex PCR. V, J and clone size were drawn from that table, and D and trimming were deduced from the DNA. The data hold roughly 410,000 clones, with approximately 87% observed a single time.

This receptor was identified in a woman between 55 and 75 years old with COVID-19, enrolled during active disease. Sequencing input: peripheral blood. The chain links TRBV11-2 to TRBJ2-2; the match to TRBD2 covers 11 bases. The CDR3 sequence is CASSLTSGEYTGELFF. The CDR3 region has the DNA TGTGCCAGCAGCTTGACTAGCGGGGAATACACCGGGGAGCTGTTTTTT.